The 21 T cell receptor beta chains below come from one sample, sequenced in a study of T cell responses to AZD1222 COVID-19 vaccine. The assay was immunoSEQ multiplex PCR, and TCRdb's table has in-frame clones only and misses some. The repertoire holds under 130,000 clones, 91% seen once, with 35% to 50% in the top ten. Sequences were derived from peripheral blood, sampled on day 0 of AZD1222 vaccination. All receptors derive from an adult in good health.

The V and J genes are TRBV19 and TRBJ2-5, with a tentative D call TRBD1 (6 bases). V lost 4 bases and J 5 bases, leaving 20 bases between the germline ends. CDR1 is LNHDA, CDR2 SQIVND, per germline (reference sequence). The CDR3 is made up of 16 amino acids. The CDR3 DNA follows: TGTGCCAGTAGTACGAGTCTACAGGGTTTCACGGAGACCCAGTACTTC. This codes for CASSTSLQGFTETQYF.

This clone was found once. DNA of the CDR3: TGTGCCAGCTCGAATGTGGCAGGGTCATCTAGCAATCAGCCCCAGCATTTT. Translation: CASSNVAGSSSNQPQHF. V usage is TRBV28 and J usage is TRBJ1-5, with TRBD1 as a possible D gene (5 bases). V was pared by 8 bases and J by 0 bases, with 20 bases between. There are 17 residues in the CDR3. CDR1 is MDHEN, CDR2 SYDVKM, per germline. The entire variable domain, with the rest obtained from reference TRBV28 and TRBJ1-5, is as follows: DVKVTQSSRYLVKRTGEKVFLECVQDMDHENMFWYRQDPGLGLRLIYFSYDVKMKEKGDIPEGYSVSREKKERFSLILESASTNQTSMYLCASSNVAGSSSNQPQHFGDGTRLSIL.

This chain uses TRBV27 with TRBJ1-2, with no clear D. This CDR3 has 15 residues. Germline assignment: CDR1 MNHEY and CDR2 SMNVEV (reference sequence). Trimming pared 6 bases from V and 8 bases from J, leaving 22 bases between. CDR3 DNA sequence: TGTGCCAGCAGAGGGAATCAGGTGCTAGGCGGCGGCTACACCTTC. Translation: CASRGNQVLGGGYTF.

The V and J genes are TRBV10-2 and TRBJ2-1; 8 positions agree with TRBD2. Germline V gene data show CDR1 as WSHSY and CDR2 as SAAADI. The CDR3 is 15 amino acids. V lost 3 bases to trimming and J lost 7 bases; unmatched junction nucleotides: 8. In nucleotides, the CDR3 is TGCGCCAGCAGTGACTTCGGGAGGGCCGTGAATGAGCAGTTCTTC. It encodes CASSDFGRAVNEQFF.

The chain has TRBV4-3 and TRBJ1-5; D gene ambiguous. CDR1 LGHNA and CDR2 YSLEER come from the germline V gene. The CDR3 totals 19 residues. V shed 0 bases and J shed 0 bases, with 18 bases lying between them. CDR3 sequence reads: CASSQDENGIPYSNQPQHF. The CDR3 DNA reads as TGCGCCAGCAGCCAAGATGAAAACGGTATCCCTTATAGCAATCAGCCCCAGCATTTT.

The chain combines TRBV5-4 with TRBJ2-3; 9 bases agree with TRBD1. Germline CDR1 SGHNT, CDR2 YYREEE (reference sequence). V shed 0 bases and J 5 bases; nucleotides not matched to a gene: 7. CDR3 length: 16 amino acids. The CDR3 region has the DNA TGTGCCAGCAGCTTGGCGGGGACAGGGTCGAAAGATACGCAGTATTTT. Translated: CASSLAGTGSKDTQYF.

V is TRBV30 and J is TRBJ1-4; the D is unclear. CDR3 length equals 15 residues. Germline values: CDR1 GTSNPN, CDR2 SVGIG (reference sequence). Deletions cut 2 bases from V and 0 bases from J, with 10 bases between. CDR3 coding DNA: TGTGCCTGGAGTACCCTTATTGCAACTAATGAAAAACTGTTTTTT. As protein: CAWSTLIATNEKLFF.

CDR3 nucleotides: TGTGCCAGCAGTGAAGTTCTACTAGCGGGAGGTGAGCAGTACTTC. This encodes CASSEVLLAGGEQYF. The V gene is TRBV2, the J gene TRBJ2-7; 12 bases match TRBD2. Germline V gene data show CDR1 as SNHLY and CDR2 as FYNNEI. The CDR3 is made up of 15 amino acids. The junction had 5 bases not matched to a gene; V was cut back by 1 base and J by 7 bases.

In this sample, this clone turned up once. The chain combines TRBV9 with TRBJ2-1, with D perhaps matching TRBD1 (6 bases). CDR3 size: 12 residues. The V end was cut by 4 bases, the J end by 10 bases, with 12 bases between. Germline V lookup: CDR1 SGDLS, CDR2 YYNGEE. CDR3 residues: CASSKYREEQFF. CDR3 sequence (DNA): TGTGCCAGCAGCAAATACAGGGAAGAGCAGTTCTTC.

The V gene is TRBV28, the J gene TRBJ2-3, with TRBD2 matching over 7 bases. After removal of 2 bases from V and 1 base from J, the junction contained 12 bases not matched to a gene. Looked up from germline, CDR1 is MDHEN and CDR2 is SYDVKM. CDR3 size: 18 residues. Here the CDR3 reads CASSLRGFSGLGTDTQYF. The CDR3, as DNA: TGTGCCAGCAGTTTAAGGGGTTTTAGCGGGTTAGGCACAGATACGCAGTATTTT.

The CDR3 loop is CACDPGWGSVPGELFF. CDR3 coding DNA: TGTGCCTGTGACCCAGGGTGGGGGTCGGTGCCCGGGGAGCTGTTTTTT. V usage is TRBV30 and J usage is TRBJ2-2, with D perhaps given as TRBD1 or TRBD2 (5 bases each). The germline V gene encodes CDR1 GTSNPN and CDR2 SVGIG (reference sequence). Trimming stripped 6 bases from V and 6 bases from J, with 23 bases between. The CDR3 spans 16 residues.

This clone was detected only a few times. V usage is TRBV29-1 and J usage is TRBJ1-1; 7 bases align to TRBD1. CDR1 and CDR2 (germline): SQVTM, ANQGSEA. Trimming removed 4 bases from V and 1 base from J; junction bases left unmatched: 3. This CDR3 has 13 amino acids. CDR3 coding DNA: TGCAGCGTTGTGGGACAGCCGAACACTGAAGCTTTCTTT. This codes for CSVVGQPNTEAFF.

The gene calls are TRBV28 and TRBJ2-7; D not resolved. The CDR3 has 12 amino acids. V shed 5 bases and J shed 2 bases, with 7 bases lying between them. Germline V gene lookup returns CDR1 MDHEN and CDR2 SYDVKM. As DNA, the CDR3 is TGTGCCAGCAGTCCCCTAACCTACGAGCAGTACTTC. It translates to CASSPLTYEQYF.

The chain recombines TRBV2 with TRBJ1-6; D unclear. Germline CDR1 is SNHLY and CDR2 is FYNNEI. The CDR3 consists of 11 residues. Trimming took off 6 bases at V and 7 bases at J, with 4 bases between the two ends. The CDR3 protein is CASSGNSPLHF. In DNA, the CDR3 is TGTGCCAGCAGCGGGAATTCACCCCTCCACTTT.

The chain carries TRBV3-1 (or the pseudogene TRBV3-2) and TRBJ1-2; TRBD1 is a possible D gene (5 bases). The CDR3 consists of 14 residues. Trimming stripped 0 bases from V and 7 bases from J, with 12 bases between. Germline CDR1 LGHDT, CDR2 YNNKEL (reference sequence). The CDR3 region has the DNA TGTGCCAGCAGCCAAGATGCCGGGGGACGTGGCTACACCTTC. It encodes CASSQDAGGRGYTF.

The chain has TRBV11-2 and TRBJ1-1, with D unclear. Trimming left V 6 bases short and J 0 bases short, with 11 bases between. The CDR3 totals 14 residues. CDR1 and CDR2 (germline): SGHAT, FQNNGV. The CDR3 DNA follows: TGTGCCAGCAGGATGGGGATGGTGAACACTGAAGCTTTCTTT. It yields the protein CASRMGMVNTEAFF.

CDR3 sequence: CASSSGRAVGELFF. Here the CDR3 DNA reads TGTGCCAGCAGTAGCGGGAGGGCCGTCGGGGAGCTGTTTTTT. The rearrangement joins TRBV6-6 to TRBJ2-2, with 10 bases identical to TRBD2. The CDR3 runs 14 residues. The V segment lost 5 bases and the J segment 7 bases; nucleotides outside the gene matches: 4. Per germline, CDR1 MNHNY and CDR2 SVGAGI (reference sequence).

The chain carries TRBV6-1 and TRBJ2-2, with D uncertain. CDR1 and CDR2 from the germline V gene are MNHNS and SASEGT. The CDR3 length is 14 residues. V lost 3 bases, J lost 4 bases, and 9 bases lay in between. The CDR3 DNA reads TGTGCCAGCAGTGAGGTGGTCCCCACCGGGGAGCTGTTTTTT. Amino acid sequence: CASSEVVPTGELFF.

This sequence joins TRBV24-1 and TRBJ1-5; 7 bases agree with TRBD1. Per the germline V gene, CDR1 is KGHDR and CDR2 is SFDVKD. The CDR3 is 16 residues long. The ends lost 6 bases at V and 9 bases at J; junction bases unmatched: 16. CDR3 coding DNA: TGTGCCACCAGTTCGTCGAGTCAGGGGGGCGGAAGGCCCCAGCATTTT. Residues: CATSSSSQGGGRPQHF.

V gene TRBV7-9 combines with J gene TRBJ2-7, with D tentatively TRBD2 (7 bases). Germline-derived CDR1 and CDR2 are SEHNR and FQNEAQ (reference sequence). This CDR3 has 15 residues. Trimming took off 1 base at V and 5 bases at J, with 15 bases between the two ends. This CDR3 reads CASSLGTGGRNEQYF. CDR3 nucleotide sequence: TGTGCCAGCAGCTTAGGAACGGGGGGCAGGAACGAGCAGTACTTC.

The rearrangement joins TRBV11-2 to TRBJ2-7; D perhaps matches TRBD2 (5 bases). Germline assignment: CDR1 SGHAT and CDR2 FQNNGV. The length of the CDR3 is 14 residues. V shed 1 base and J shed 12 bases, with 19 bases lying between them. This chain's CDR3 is CASSLGGRMVRGYF. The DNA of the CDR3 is TGTGCCAGCAGCTTAGGTGGGAGAATGGTACGGGGGTACTTC.